These 9 T cell receptor beta chains were all obtained from the same sample, sequenced in a study of CXCR3-negative and CXCR3-positive naive CD8 T cells. It was by 5' RACE with UMI labels that the TRB cDNA libraries were prepared. With the 5' RACE reads reprocessed, TCRdb shows one record per CDR3 protein and no DNA. The listing records tens of thousands of distinct CDR3 sequences. Specimen: naive CXCR3- CD8+ T cells from blood. As to subset: CD45RO-CCR7+CD27+CD95- naive CD8+ T cells lacking CXCR3 (TNR3-). These receptors all stem from a human donor in good health. Some clones in this sample may be carry-over from other donors' samples.

The chain has TRBV29-1 and TRBJ2-3; without DNA, the TCRdb call of TRBD2 cannot be checked. Germline lookup yields CDR1 SQVTM and CDR2 ANQGSEA. This CDR3 contains 11 residues. The CDR3: CSVGAGDTQYF.

The chain recombines TRBV20-1 with TRBJ2-7. The CDR3 is 11 residues long. Germline lookup yields CDR1 DFQATT and CDR2 SNEGSKA (reference sequence). The CDR3 sequence: CSAVEYREQYF.

The J gene is TRBJ2-7, the V gene TRBV28; TCRdb selects TRBD1, and the lack of DNA leaves this call unchecked. The germline gives CDR1 MDHEN, CDR2 SYDVKM. This CDR3 region has 15 residues. The CDR3 spells CASSFGTGRRDEQYF. The full variable domain, its missing parts supplied by reference TRBV28 and TRBJ2-7, is DVKVTQSSRYLVKRTGEKVFLECVQDMDHENMFWYRQDPGLGLRLIYFSYDVKMKEKGDIPEGYSVSREKKERFSLILESASTNQTSMYLCASSFGTGRRDEQYFGPGTRLTVT.

The chain carries TRBV30 and TRBJ2-6; TCRdb reports TRBD1, a call that lacks DNA to check it against. This CDR3 comprises 18 residues. Germline CDR1 is GTSNPN and CDR2 is SVGIG (reference sequence). Here the CDR3 reads CAYTYPRQERPGANVLTF.

This rearrangement joins TRBV6-5 to TRBJ2-3. CDR1 and CDR2 (germline): MNHEY, SVGAGI. The CDR3 totals 14 residues. The CDR3 loop is CASSYRFSTDTQYF.

This rearrangement joins TRBV7-2 to TRBJ2-5; TCRdb names TRBD2, which stays unverified in the absence of DNA. The CDR3 consists of 15 residues. Germline-derived CDR1 and CDR2 are SGHTA and FQGNSA. The CDR3 protein is CASSLGTSGAETQYF.

The V call is TRBV20-1, the J call TRBJ1-5. The germline CDR1 and CDR2 sequences are DFQATT and SNEGSKA (reference sequence). The CDR3 has 19 residues. The CDR3 is CSASFYRSEAAGSNQPQHF.

The chain carries TRBV10-3 and TRBJ1-6. Germline V gives CDR1 ENHRY, CDR2 SYGVKD. This CDR3 comprises 15 residues. CDR3 residues: CAIRGSSSYNSPLHF.

This chain uses TRBV29-1 with TRBJ2-1; TCRdb reports TRBD1, a call that lacks DNA to check it against. Germline values: CDR1 SQVTM, CDR2 ANQGSEA. The CDR3 sequence is 14 residues long. The CDR3 sequence is CSVGSGHLVNEQFF.